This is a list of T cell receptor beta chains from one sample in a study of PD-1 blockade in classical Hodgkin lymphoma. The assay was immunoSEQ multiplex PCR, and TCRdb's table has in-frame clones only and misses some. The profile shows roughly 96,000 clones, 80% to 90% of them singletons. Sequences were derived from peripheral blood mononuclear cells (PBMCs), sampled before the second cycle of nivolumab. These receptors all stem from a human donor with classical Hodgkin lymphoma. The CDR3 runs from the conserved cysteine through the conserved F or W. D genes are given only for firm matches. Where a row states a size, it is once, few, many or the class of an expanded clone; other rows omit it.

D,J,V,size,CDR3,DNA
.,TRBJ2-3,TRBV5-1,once,CASSKSTDTQYF,TGCGCCAGCAGCAAATCCACAGATACGCAGTATTTT
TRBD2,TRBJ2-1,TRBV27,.,CASTVLAGGRSYNEQFF,TGTGCCAGCACCGTACTAGCGGGAGGGCGGTCATACAATGAGCAGTTCTTC
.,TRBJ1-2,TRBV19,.,CASSIPARGSYGYTF,TGTGCCAGTAGTATACCGGCTAGGGGAAGCTATGGCTACACCTTC
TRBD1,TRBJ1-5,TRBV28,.,CASSPDREDQPQHF,TGTGCCAGCAGCCCGGACAGGGAAGATCAGCCCCAGCATTTT
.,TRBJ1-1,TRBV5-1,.,CASSLSPGIEAFF,TGCGCCAGCAGCTTGTCGCCAGGGATTGAAGCTTTCTTT
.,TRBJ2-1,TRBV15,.,CATSWAGRHEQFF,TGTGCCACCAGTTGGGCAGGAAGGCATGAGCAGTTCTTC
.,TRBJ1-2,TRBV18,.,CASSPGHRAMLAGYTF,TGTGCCAGCTCACCAGGGCACAGGGCCATGCTTGCCGGCTACACCTTC
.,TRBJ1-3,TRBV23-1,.,CASSQSGGRDTIYF,TGCGCCAGCAGTCAATCTGGGGGGCGCGACACCATATATTTT
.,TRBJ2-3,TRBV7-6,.,CASSTRGTRVVAQYF,TGTGCCAGCAGCACGAGGGGCACAAGGGTGGTGGCGCAGTATTTT
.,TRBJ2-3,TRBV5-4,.,CASSLWGDTQYF,TGTGCCAGCAGCTTGTGGGGAGATACGCAGTATTTT
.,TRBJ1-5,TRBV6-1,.,CASTTEGALPQHF,TGTGCCAGCACCACAGAGGGTGCCTTGCCCCAGCATTTT